The 4 T cell receptor beta chains reported below all come from one sample, sequenced in a study of OX40 agonist ivuxolimab in advanced cancers. Data came from immunoSEQ multiplex PCR; TCRdb stores just in-frame clones and leaves some out. The table lists about 94,000 clones, about nine tenths of them singletons. The specimen was CD4+ or CD8+ T cells sorted from blood, collected in a trial of the OX40 agonist ivuxolimab. These receptors were collected from an adult with an advanced solid tumor such as melanoma, head and neck, liver or kidney cancer.

V is TRBV4-2 and J is TRBJ2-1, with 8 bases matching TRBD2. The ends lost 4 bases at V and 1 base at J; junction bases unmatched: 3. This CDR3 contains 15 residues. The V gene's germline CDR1 is LGHNA and CDR2 YNFKEQ. CDR3 DNA: TGTGCCAGCAGCCCAGGACTAGCATCCTACAATGAGCAGTTCTTC. It translates to CASSPGLASYNEQFF.

In this sample, this clone turned up a few times. The V call is TRBV30, the J call TRBJ1-2, with 10 bases identical to TRBD1. Germline-derived CDR1 and CDR2 are GTSNPN and SVGIG (reference sequence). Losses at the gene ends were 3 bases for V and 8 bases for J; bases not matched to a gene: 6. The CDR3 runs to 13 residues. DNA of the CDR3: TGTGCCTGGAGGGGGACAGGGGTGGGCGGCTACACCTTC. This gives the protein CAWRGTGVGGYTF.

The chain recombines TRBV5-1 with TRBJ2-1, with 10 bases lining up with TRBD1. This CDR3 has 16 residues. From germline, CDR1 is SGHRS and CDR2 YFSETQ. V shed 0 bases, J shed 5 bases, and the junction held 5 bases outside the gene matches. In DNA form, the CDR3 reads TGCGCCAGCAGCTTGGTCGGGACAGGGGCCAACAATGAGCAGTTCTTC. It is translated as CASSLVGTGANNEQFF.

The chain carries TRBV11-2 and TRBJ2-7; 10 positions match TRBD1. Germline V gene lookup returns CDR1 SGHAT and CDR2 FQNNGV. The CDR3 is made up of 15 amino acids. With V trimmed by 7 bases and J by 2 bases, 8 bases remained unmatched. The CDR3, as DNA: TGTGCCAGCACCGTAGGGGGGACAGGGGCCTACGAGCAGTACTTC. The encoded protein is CASTVGGTGAYEQYF.